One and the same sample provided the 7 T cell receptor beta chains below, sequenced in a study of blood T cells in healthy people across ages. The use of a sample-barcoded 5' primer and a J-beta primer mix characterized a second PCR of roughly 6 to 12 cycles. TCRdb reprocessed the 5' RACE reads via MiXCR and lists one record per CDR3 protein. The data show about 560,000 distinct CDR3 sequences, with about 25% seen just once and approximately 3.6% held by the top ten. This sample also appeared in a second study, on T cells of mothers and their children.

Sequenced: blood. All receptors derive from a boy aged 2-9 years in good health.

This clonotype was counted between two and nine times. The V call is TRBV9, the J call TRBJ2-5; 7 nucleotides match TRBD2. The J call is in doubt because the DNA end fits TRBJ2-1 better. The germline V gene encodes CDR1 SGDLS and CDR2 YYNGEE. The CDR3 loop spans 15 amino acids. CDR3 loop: CASSVGLAEYNEQFF. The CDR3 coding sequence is TGTGCCAGCAGCGTAGGTCTAGCGGAGTACAATGAGCAGTTCTTC.

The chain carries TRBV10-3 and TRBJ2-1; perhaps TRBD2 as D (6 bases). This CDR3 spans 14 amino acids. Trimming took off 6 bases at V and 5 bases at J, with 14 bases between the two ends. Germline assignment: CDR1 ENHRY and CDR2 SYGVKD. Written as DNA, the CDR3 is TGTGCCATCAGGGGCCAGGGCGGGAACAATGAGCAGTTCTTC. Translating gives CAIRGQGGNNEQFF.

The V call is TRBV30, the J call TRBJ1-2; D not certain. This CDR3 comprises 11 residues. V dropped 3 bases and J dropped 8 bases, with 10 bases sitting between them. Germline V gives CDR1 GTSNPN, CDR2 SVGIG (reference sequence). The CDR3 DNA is TGTGCCTGGAGGACCCTGGGGGGCTACACCTTC. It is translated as CAWRTLGGYTF.

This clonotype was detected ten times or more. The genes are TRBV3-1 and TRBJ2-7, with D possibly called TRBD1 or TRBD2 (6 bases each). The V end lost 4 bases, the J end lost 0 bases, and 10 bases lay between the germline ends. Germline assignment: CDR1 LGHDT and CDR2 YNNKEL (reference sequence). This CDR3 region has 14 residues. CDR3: CASSLGGLSYEQYF. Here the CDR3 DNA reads TGTGCCAGCAGCCTCGGGGGCCTCTCCTACGAGCAGTACTTC.

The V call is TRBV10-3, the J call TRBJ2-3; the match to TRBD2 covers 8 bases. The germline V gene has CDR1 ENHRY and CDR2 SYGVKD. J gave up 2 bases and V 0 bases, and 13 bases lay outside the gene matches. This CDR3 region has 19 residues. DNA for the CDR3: TGTGCCATCAGTGAGTCGACTCTGAGCGGGAGTGGGAACACAGATACGCAGTATTTT. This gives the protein CAISESTLSGSGNTDTQYF.

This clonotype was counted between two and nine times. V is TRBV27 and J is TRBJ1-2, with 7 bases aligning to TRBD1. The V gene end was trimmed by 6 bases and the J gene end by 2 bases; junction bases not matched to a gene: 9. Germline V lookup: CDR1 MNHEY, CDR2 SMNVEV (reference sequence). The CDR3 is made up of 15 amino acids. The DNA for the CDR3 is TGTGCCAGCAGACCGGGACAGCCACAAAACTATGGCTACACCTTC. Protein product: CASRPGQPQNYGYTF.

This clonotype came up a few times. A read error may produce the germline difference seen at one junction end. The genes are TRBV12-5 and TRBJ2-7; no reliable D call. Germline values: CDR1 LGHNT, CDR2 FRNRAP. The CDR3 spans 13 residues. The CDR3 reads CASGPGPIYGQYF. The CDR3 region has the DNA TGTGCTAGTGGTCCGGGCCCAATCTACGGGCAGTACTTC.